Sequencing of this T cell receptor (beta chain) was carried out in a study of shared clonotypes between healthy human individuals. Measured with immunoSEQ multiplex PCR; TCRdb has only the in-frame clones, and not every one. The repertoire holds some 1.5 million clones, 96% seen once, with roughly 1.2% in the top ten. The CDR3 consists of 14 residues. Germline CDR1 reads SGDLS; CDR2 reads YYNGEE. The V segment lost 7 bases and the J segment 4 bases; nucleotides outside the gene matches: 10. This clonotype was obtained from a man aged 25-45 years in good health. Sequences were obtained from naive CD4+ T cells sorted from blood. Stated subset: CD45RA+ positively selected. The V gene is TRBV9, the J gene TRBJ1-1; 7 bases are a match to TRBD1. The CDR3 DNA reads TGTGCCAGCTCCCCTAGGGGGCAAGGCACTGAAGCTTTCTTT. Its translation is CASSPRGQGTEAFF.